One sample yielded the 29 T cell receptor beta chains listed below, sequenced in a study of blood T cell repertoires in COVID-19. Clones were read by immunoSEQ multiplex PCR, and TCRdb kept only the in-frame ones, dropping some. The profile shows about 200,000 clones, 81% of them singletons. The sequencing sample was made of peripheral blood. These receptors were collected from a woman of 80 years or more with acute or convalescent COVID-19.

The CDR3 region is CAISVGGPDTGELFF. The DNA for the CDR3 is TGTGCCATCAGTGTCGGGGGGCCGGACACCGGGGAGCTGTTTTTT. The V and J genes are TRBV10-3 and TRBJ2-2; the D gene is possibly TRBD2 (7 bases). The ends were cut back, 4 bases at V and 3 bases at J, with 12 bases in the middle. CDR1 ENHRY and CDR2 SYGVKD come from the germline V gene. CDR3 length: 15 amino acids.

The chain uses TRBV19 and TRBJ2-2; 9 bases line up with TRBD2. Germline V CDR1 and CDR2: LNHDA, SQIVND (reference sequence). This CDR3 has 15 amino acids. Unmatched junction bases numbered 6, after V lost 3 bases and J lost 7 bases. The CDR3 sequence: CASSMRRGGIGELFF. The CDR3 nucleotides are TGTGCCAGTAGTATGAGGCGGGGGGGCATCGGGGAGCTGTTTTTT.

The chain couples TRBV5-1 to TRBJ1-4, with D perhaps matching TRBD1 (5 bases). Trimming shortened V by 5 bases and J by 4 bases, and 15 bases separated the two germline ends. The CDR3 is 15 residues long. CDR1 SGHRS and CDR2 YFSETQ come from the germline V gene. CDR3 nucleotide sequence: TGCGCCAGCAGACTAAGGGGCGACCGTAATGAAAAACTGTTTTTT. Protein product: CASRLRGDRNEKLFF.

This rearrangement joins TRBV3-1 (or the pseudogene TRBV3-2) to TRBJ1-2; 7 nucleotides line up with TRBD1. The CDR3 extends over 14 amino acids. V shed 4 bases, J shed 4 bases, and the junction held 6 bases outside the gene matches. Germline assignment: CDR1 LGHDT and CDR2 YNNKEL (reference sequence). The CDR3 reads CASSRDRFSYGYTF. The CDR3 bases are TGTGCCAGCAGCCGGGACAGATTTTCCTATGGCTACACCTTC.

The rearrangement uses TRBV6-4 and TRBJ2-3, with TRBD2 as a possible D gene (6 bases). CDR1 and CDR2 from the germline V gene are MRHNA and SNTAGT. The CDR3 totals 16 residues. V was shortened by 2 bases and J by 1 base, with 13 bases between the two germline ends. The CDR3, as DNA: TGTGCCAGCAGTGACGGTCGCGGGGTAGGCACAGATACGCAGTATTTT. Amino acids: CASSDGRGVGTDTQYF.

A few counts support this clone. The chain has TRBV19 and TRBJ1-5; D uncertain. V lost 2 bases and J 6 bases, leaving 14 bases between the germline ends. CDR1 is LNHDA, CDR2 SQIVND, per germline (reference sequence). The CDR3 is 15 residues long. CDR3 sequence: CASSIIQNSLQPQHF. The DNA for the CDR3 is TGTGCCAGTAGTATAATACAGAATAGTCTTCAGCCCCAGCATTTT.

This clone turned up a few times. This chain joins TRBV7-8 and TRBJ1-5; D possibly corresponds to TRBD1 (6 bases). The germline V gene encodes CDR1 SGHVS and CDR2 FQNEAQ. The CDR3 covers 16 residues. V lost 1 base, J lost 1 base, and 11 bases lay in between. The CDR3 loop reads CASSLGTAGSNQPQHF. CDR3 bases: TGTGCCAGCAGCTTAGGGACAGCCGGCAGCAATCAGCCCCAGCATTTT.

The genes are TRBV28 and TRBJ1-5; D not certain. The CDR3 is 13 residues long. V lost 5 bases and J 7 bases, leaving 12 bases between the germline ends. Germline V CDR1 and CDR2: MDHEN, SYDVKM. The CDR3 bases are TGTGCCAGCAGTAAAAGCGGACCCCAGCCCCAGCATTTT. Amino acid sequence: CASSKSGPQPQHF.

The V call is TRBV29-1, the J call TRBJ2-3, with 8 nucleotides matching TRBD2. Germline assignment: CDR1 SQVTM and CDR2 ANQGSEA. Trimming took 6 bases from V and 0 from J; bases not matched to a gene: 5. The CDR3 sequence is 14 residues long. CDR3 coding DNA: TGCAGCGTCCAGACTAGCGCCAGCACAGATACGCAGTATTTT. It translates to CSVQTSASTDTQYF.

The rearrangement links TRBV11-2 to TRBJ2-5; tentatively, D is TRBD1 (5 bases). Germline CDR1 reads SGHAT; CDR2 reads FQNNGV. This CDR3 contains 13 residues. The germline V and J ends were trimmed by 0 bases and 4 bases, with 6 bases remaining between them. CDR3: CASSLDRAETQYF. The CDR3 coding sequence is TGTGCCAGCAGCTTAGACAGGGCAGAGACCCAGTACTTC.

This clone was counted only a few times. The genes are TRBV7-3 and TRBJ1-3; no firm D call. The ends were cut back, 4 bases at V and 0 bases at J, with 13 bases in the middle. CDR1 SGHTA and CDR2 FQGTGA come from the germline V gene. This CDR3 spans 16 amino acids. CDR3 in DNA: TGTGCCAGCAGCTCGGCCGGGTCGGACTCTGGAAACACCATATATTTT. This translates into CASSSAGSDSGNTIYF.

The chain links TRBV29-1 to TRBJ2-3; D may be TRBD1 (5 bases). CDR1 and CDR2 (germline): SQVTM, ANQGSEA. This CDR3 spans 14 amino acids. Trimming removed 4 bases from V and 1 base from J, with 12 bases in between. The CDR3 coding sequence is TGCAGCGTTGTAGGGGCCGGCGGCACAGATACGCAGTATTTT. Translation gives CSVVGAGGTDTQYF.

This chain links TRBV3-1 (or the pseudogene TRBV3-2) with TRBJ2-7; 12 positions match TRBD2. Germline CDR1 reads LGHDT; CDR2 reads YNNKEL (reference sequence). The CDR3 contains 19 residues. V lost 1 base, J lost 2 bases, and 12 bases stayed unmatched. CDR3 bases: TGTGCCAGCAGCCAAGGGCTACTAGCGGGAGGCCTCACCCCCTACGAGCAGTACTTC. Amino acids: CASSQGLLAGGLTPYEQYF.

V gene TRBV11-3 combines with J gene TRBJ2-2; D not resolved. The CDR3 length is 15 residues. V was trimmed by 2 bases and J by 3 bases, leaving 10 bases between them. Per germline, CDR1 SGHNT and CDR2 YENEEA. CDR3 coding DNA: TGTGCCAGCAGCTTATCCAGGTCGTACACCGGGGAGCTGTTTTTT. It codes for CASSLSRSYTGELFF.

This clone was detected only a few times. The V and J genes are TRBV19 and TRBJ1-3; D gene uncertain. Per the germline V gene, CDR1 is LNHDA and CDR2 is SQIVND (reference sequence). V was cut by 7 bases and J by 0 bases, with 7 bases left in between. The CDR3 spans 13 residues. The CDR3 DNA follows: TGTGCCAGTATCGAACTCTCTGGAAACACCATATATTTT. This gives the protein CASIELSGNTIYF.

This sequence joins TRBV28 and TRBJ1-6; TRBD1 is a possible D gene (6 bases). The CDR3 extends over 16 amino acids. Per germline, CDR1 MDHEN and CDR2 SYDVKM. Between the trimmed V and J ends, which lost 5 bases and 10 bases, there was a span of 21 bases. For the CDR3, the DNA is TGTGCCAGCAGTCATCACATGGGGGGGGCGAAGTCACCCCTCCACTTT. Protein sequence: CASSHHMGGAKSPLHF.

The V call is TRBV5-8, the J call TRBJ2-3, with no clear D. The CDR3 loop spans 15 amino acids. The V and J ends lost 4 bases and 2 bases respectively, with 14 bases between them. CDR1 and CDR2 from the germline V gene are SGHTS and YDEGEE. Here the CDR3 reads CASSPSIRYTDTQYF. CDR3 nucleotide sequence: TGTGCCAGCAGCCCGAGCATCAGGTACACAGATACGCAGTATTTT.

This clone was counted ten times or more. The chain recombines TRBV5-6 with TRBJ2-7; 7 nucleotides agree with TRBD1. The CDR3 spans 14 residues. Looked up from germline, CDR1 is SGHDT and CDR2 is YYEEEE. With V trimmed by 0 bases and J by 6 bases, 6 bases remained unmatched. In DNA, the CDR3 is TGTGCCAGCAGCTTGGGCTGGGGACAGCCCGAGCAGTACTTC. It is translated as CASSLGWGQPEQYF.

The rearrangement links TRBV11-3 to TRBJ2-3, with D possibly being TRBD2 (5 bases). Germline-derived CDR1 and CDR2 are SGHNT and YENEEA. The CDR3 spans 14 residues. V lost 4 bases and J 2 bases, leaving 10 bases between the germline ends. Here the CDR3 reads CASSSTTDTDTQYF. The CDR3 nucleotides are TGTGCCAGCAGCTCGACTACCGACACAGATACGCAGTATTTT.

This chain uses TRBV7-2 with TRBJ1-3; 7 nucleotides match TRBD1. V shed 8 bases and J 8 bases; nucleotides not matched to a gene: 6. The CDR3 sequence is 12 residues long. Looked up from germline, CDR1 is SGHTA and CDR2 is FQGNSA. The CDR3 spells CASRADRYTIYF. As DNA, the CDR3 is TGTGCCAGCCGGGCGGACAGGTACACCATATATTTT. Variable domain in full (rest from reference TRBV7-2 and TRBJ1-3): GAGVSQSPSNKVTEKGKDVELRCDPISGHTALYWYRQSLGQGLEFLIYFQGNSAPDKSGLPSDRFSAERTGGSVSTLTIQRTQQEDSAVYLCASRADRYTIYFGEGSWLTVV.

The chain has TRBV19 and TRBJ1-1; TRBD1 aligns across 9 bases. Germline assignment: CDR1 LNHDA and CDR2 SQIVND (reference sequence). Trimming at V came to 0 bases and at J to 0 bases, leaving 14 bases not matched to a gene. The CDR3 is made up of 20 amino acids. CDR3 sequence reads: CASSIEGQGIFKRMNTEAFF. The CDR3 DNA is TGTGCCAGTAGTATAGAGGGACAGGGTATTTTTAAGAGAATGAACACTGAAGCTTTCTTT. The full variable domain, its missing parts supplied by reference TRBV19 and TRBJ1-1, is DGGITQSPKYLFRKEGQNVTLSCEQNLNHDAMYWYRQDPGQGLRLIYYSQIVNDFQKGDIAEGYSVSREKKESFPLTVTSAQKNPTAFYLCASSIEGQGIFKRMNTEAFFGQGTRLTVV.

V gene TRBV5-4 combines with J gene TRBJ2-5, with 10 bases matching TRBD1. This CDR3 contains 13 residues. Germline V gene lookup returns CDR1 SGHNT and CDR2 YYREEE (reference sequence). Trimming at V came to 4 bases and at J to 6 bases, leaving 3 bases not matched to a gene. The CDR3 bases are TGTGCCAGCAGCCGACAGGGGGCTAAGACCCAGTACTTC. Translated, it gives CASSRQGAKTQYF.

The chain is built from TRBV5-6 and TRBJ2-6; possible D gene TRBD1, 6 bases. The V gene lost 3 bases and the J gene lost 5 bases, with 9 bases spanning the gap. This CDR3 spans 14 amino acids. CDR1 and CDR2 from the germline V gene are SGHDT and YYEEEE. CDR3 nucleotides: TGTGCCAGCAGCTCGCAGGGGTGGGCCAACGTCCTGACTTTC. Protein: CASSSQGWANVLTF.

The rearrangement joins TRBV7-9 to TRBJ2-7; TRBD2 might be the D (6 bases). The CDR3 runs to 15 residues. The V gene lost 1 base and the J gene lost 5 bases, with 15 bases spanning the gap. Germline-derived CDR1 and CDR2 are SEHNR and FQNEAQ (reference sequence). DNA for the CDR3: TGTGCCAGCAGCTTAGTCCGGACTGGAGGGCACGAGCAGTACTTC. This translates into CASSLVRTGGHEQYF.

This clone turned up a few times. The CDR3 reads CASSQGQGTTHNEQFF. In DNA form, the CDR3 reads TGCGCCAGCAGCCAGGGACAGGGTACGACCCACAATGAGCAGTTCTTC. J is TRBJ2-1 and V is TRBV5-1; 9 bases map to TRBD1. CDR3 size: 16 residues. The junction had 10 bases not matched to a gene; V was cut back by 4 bases and J by 5 bases. Germline CDR1 and CDR2: SGHRS and YFSETQ.

V is TRBV5-1 and J is TRBJ1-1; 8 bases map to TRBD1. CDR1 and CDR2 (germline): SGHRS, YFSETQ. This CDR3 is 15 amino acids long. V shed 0 bases, J shed 4 bases, and the junction held 5 bases outside the gene matches. Here the CDR3 reads CASSLAAQGGTEAFF. The CDR3 region has the DNA TGCGCCAGCAGCTTGGCTGCACAGGGGGGCACTGAAGCTTTCTTT. The whole variable domain, filled in from reference TRBV5-1 and TRBJ1-1, reads KAGVTQTPRYLIKTRGQQVTLSCSPISGHRSVSWYQQTPGQGLQFLFEYFSETQRNKGNFPGRFSGRQFSNSRSEMNVSTLELGDSALYLCASSLAAQGGTEAFFGQGTRLTVV.

This clone was observed a few times. The chain couples TRBV3-1 (or the pseudogene TRBV3-2) to TRBJ1-3; possibly TRBD1 for D (6 bases). CDR1 LGHDT and CDR2 YNNKEL come from the germline V gene (reference sequence). The CDR3 totals 15 residues. Trimming pared 0 bases from V and 3 bases from J, leaving 9 bases between. For the CDR3, the DNA is TGTGCCAGCAGCCAAGATACGACAGGTGGAAACACCATATATTTT. Protein: CASSQDTTGGNTIYF.

J is TRBJ2-1 and V is TRBV12-5; 7 bases agree with TRBD2. The CDR3 runs 14 residues. Trimming removed 0 bases from V and 10 bases from J; junction bases left unmatched: 6. Germline assignment: CDR1 LGHNT and CDR2 FRNRAP. CDR3 nucleotides: TGTGCTAGTGGTTTGGTACTGTCTAGCGGCGAGCAGTTCTTC. It specifies CASGLVLSSGEQFF.

This clone showed up just once. The V and J genes are TRBV7-2 and TRBJ2-3; TRBD2 matches at 7 bases. The CDR3 covers 15 residues. Looked up from germline, CDR1 is SGHTA and CDR2 is FQGNSA. V lost 5 bases to trimming and J lost 4 bases; unmatched junction nucleotides: 9. CDR3 region: CASSDQLARSDTQYF. The CDR3 nucleotides are TGTGCCAGCAGCGACCAACTAGCGAGATCAGATACGCAGTATTTT.